Listed here are 11 T cell receptor beta chains from one sample, sequenced in a study of CD4+ T cells in melanoma. The method was immunoSEQ multiplex PCR; TCRdb's version includes in-frame clones alone and lacks a portion of them. The sample has about 9,900 clones; around two thirds are singletons. The sequencing input was tumor tissue. The origin of the receptors is a human donor with melanoma.

With regard to this clone: One end of the junction is discordant with germline, which a read error may explain. CDR3 nucleotide sequence: TGTGCTAGCAGCGTCGGGACAGTTAGCACAGATACGCAGTATTTT. Protein product: CASSVGTVSTDTQYF. J is TRBJ2-3 and V is TRBV7-7, with 7 bases identical to TRBD1. Germline-derived CDR1 and CDR2 are SSHAT and FNYEAQ (reference sequence). CDR3 length equals 15 residues.

A single count supports this clone. The chain uses TRBV4-1 and TRBJ2-5; 15 nucleotides agree with TRBD2. CDR1 is MGHRA, CDR2 YSYEKL, per germline. The CDR3 has 19 amino acids. V was pared by 2 bases and J by 2 bases, with 9 bases of the junction left unmatched. The chain's CDR3 is CASSQSGLAGGLQQETQYF. In nucleotides, the CDR3 is TGCGCCAGCAGCCAATCGGGACTAGCGGGGGGCCTACAACAAGAGACCCAGTACTTC.

A remark on this clone: Compared with germline, one end of the junction differs, possibly owing to a read error. CDR3 nucleotides: TGTGCCAGCAGTTACGACGGGACAGGGGACTCACCCCTCCACTTT. Its protein product is CASSYDGTGDSPLHF. This chain links TRBV10-3 with TRBJ1-6, with 10 positions matching TRBD1. The CDR3 spans 15 residues. Per germline, CDR1 ENHRY and CDR2 SYGVKD.

This clone was recorded a few times. The same CDR3 can be traced to other DNA sequences in this sample. Here the CDR3 reads CASSEGTGLYGYTF. The CDR3 DNA is TGTGCCAGCAGTGAAGGGACAGGCCTCTATGGCTACACCTTC. J is TRBJ1-2 and V is TRBV6-1, with 7 bases lining up with TRBD1. Germline CDR1 and CDR2: MNHNS and SASEGT. Trimming cost V 1 base and J 4 bases; bases outside gene matches: 3. The CDR3 covers 14 residues.

V gene TRBV27 combines with J gene TRBJ2-7; D could derive from TRBD1 or TRBD2 (5 bases each). This CDR3 is 14 amino acids long. CDR1 is MNHEY and CDR2 is SMNVEV in the germline V gene (reference sequence). The V end was cut by 5 bases, the J end by 8 bases, with 19 bases between. The CDR3 nucleotides read TGTGCCAGCAGTCCCGATTATGGGACCCCGCAGCAGTACTTC. Protein product: CASSPDYGTPQQYF.

About this clone itself: The junction and the germline gene differ at one end; a read error may be behind it. The rearrangement links TRBV9 to TRBJ1-2; D not resolved. This CDR3 region has 8 residues. Germline-derived CDR1 and CDR2 are SGDLS and YYNGEE. The CDR3 loop reads CASTRPPF. The CDR3 region has the DNA TGTGCCAGCACTCGCCCCCCCTTC. Complete variable domain (other parts from reference TRBV9 and TRBJ1-2): DSGVTQTPKHLITATGQRVTLRCSPRSGDLSVYWYQQSLDQGLQFLIQYYNGEERAKGNILERFSAQQFPDLHSELNLSSLELGDSALYFCASTRPPFGSGTRLTVV.

CDR3 nucleotide sequence: TGTGCCAGCAGTGAATCGGTCTCCCCCGGGGAGCTGTTTTTT. This translates into CASSESVSPGELFF. The chain couples TRBV25-1 to TRBJ2-2; D is uncertain. Germline-derived CDR1 and CDR2 are MGHDK and SYGVNS. The V gene lost 1 base and the J gene lost 6 bases, with 9 bases spanning the gap. The CDR3 sequence is 14 residues long.

This chain links TRBV7-9 with TRBJ2-7; possible D gene TRBD2, 6 bases. The CDR3 spans 14 residues. Germline assignment: CDR1 SEHNR and CDR2 FQNEAQ (reference sequence). V gave up 3 bases and J gave up 6 bases, with 15 bases separating them. CDR3 amino acids: CASSFPPRGPEQYF. In DNA form, the CDR3 reads TGTGCCAGCAGCTTTCCCCCGCGGGGTCCCGAGCAGTACTTC.

The chain couples TRBV25-1 to TRBJ1-1; unclear D gene. CDR3 length: 12 residues. Trimming removed 4 bases from V and 6 bases from J, with 9 bases in between. Germline V gene data show CDR1 as MGHDK and CDR2 as SYGVNS. CDR3 bases: TGTGCCAGCAGTGCAAGTGGAGCTGAAGCTTTCTTT. This codes for CASSASGAEAFF.

The gene calls are TRBV6-5 and TRBJ2-7; 7 nucleotides match TRBD2. Germline V gene data show CDR1 as MNHEY and CDR2 as SVGAGI. V lost 4 bases, J lost 7 bases, and 10 bases stayed unmatched. CDR3 size: 14 residues. CDR3 residues: CASSSRDYIFEQYF. The CDR3 coding sequence is TGTGCCAGCAGTTCACGGGACTACATTTTTGAGCAGTACTTC.

CDR3 nucleotides: TGTGCCAGCAGTGAGAGGGGCTATAATTCACCCCTCCACTTT. It specifies CASSERGYNSPLHF. This rearrangement joins TRBV6-1 to TRBJ1-6; tentative D call: TRBD1 (5 bases). The V end was cut by 3 bases, the J end by 3 bases, with 6 bases between. The germline V gene encodes CDR1 MNHNS and CDR2 SASEGT. The CDR3 totals 14 residues.